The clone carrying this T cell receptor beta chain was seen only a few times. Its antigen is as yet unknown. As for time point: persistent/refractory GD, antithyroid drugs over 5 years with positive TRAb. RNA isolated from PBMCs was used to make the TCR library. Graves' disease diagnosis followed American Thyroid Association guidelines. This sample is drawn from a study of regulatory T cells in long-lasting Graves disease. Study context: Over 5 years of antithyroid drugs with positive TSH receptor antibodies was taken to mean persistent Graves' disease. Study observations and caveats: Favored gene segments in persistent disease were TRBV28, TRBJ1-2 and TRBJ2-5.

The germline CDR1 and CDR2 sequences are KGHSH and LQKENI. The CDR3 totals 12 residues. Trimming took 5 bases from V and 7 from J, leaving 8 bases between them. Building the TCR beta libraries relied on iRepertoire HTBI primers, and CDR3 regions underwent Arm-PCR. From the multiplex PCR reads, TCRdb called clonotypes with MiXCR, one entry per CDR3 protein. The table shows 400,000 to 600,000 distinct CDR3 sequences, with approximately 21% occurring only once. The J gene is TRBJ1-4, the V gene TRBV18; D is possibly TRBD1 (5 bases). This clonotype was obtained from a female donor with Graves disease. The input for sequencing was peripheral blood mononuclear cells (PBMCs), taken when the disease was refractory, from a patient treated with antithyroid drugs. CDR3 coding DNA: TGTGCCAGCTCAAGGACACCTGAAAAACTGTTTTTT. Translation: CASSRTPEKLFF.